The 8 T cell receptor beta chains below come from one sample, sequenced in a study of kidney transplant recipient with SARS-CoV-2 infection. From the reads, TCRdb called clonotypes with MiXCR, one entry per CDR3 protein. The sample shows under 250,000 distinct CDR3 sequences, less than 35% of them seen only once. The sample was a blood sample, taken at baseline and on day 111 from a kidney transplant recipient. The receptors here all came from a male patient in his thirties who had COVID-19 and was a kidney transplant recipient. Some T cells may be graft donor cells.

This clonotype was observed many times. J is TRBJ2-7 and V is TRBV11-2; D is ambiguous. Germline CDR1 and CDR2: SGHAT and FQNNGV. The CDR3 loop spans 14 amino acids. V was pared by 7 bases and J by 5 bases, with 18 bases between. The CDR3 loop is CASIPPLSVNEQYF. CDR3 sequence (DNA): TGTGCCAGCATTCCTCCCTTAAGTGTGAACGAGCAGTACTTC.

The sample holds many counts of this clonotype. The chain is built from TRBV20-1 and TRBJ2-3; 7 nucleotides line up with TRBD2. This CDR3 has 16 amino acids. V trimming: 6 bases; J trimming: 5 bases; junction bases outside the gene matches: 17. Germline values: CDR1 DFQATT, CDR2 SNEGSKA (reference sequence). The CDR3 region is CSASGVGAGVEDTQYF. As DNA, the CDR3 is TGCAGTGCGAGCGGTGTCGGTGCGGGAGTGGAAGATACGCAGTATTTT.

This clonotype was detected many times. This chain uses TRBV19 with TRBJ1-1; the match to TRBD1 covers 9 bases. This CDR3 contains 14 residues. CDR1 is LNHDA and CDR2 is SQIVND in the germline V gene (reference sequence). V shed 3 bases and J 4 bases; nucleotides not matched to a gene: 3. The CDR3 nucleotides read TGTGCCAGTAGTATCTTGGACAGGGGCACTGAAGCTTTCTTT. This sequence encodes CASSILDRGTEAFF. Supplemented by reference TRBV19 and TRBJ1-1, the full variable domain reads DGGITQSPKYLFRKEGQNVTLSCEQNLNHDAMYWYRQDPGQGLRLIYYSQIVNDFQKGDIAEGYSVSREKKESFPLTVTSAQKNPTAFYLCASSILDRGTEAFFGQGTRLTVV.

This clonotype was recorded a few times. A much larger clone lies one base from this, so it may be a read error. The CDR3 does not close with the conserved phenylalanine or tryptophan, likely indicating a read error. The CDR3 here is CASSKVKELGKTYGYTS. The CDR3 nucleotides are TGTGCCAGCAGTAAAGTGAAAGAACTGGGAAAGACCTATGGCTACACCTCC. The chain couples TRBV25-1 to TRBJ1-2; D unresolved. CDR3 length equals 17 residues. CDR1 and CDR2 from the germline V gene are MGHDK and SYGVNS. V was shortened by 5 bases and J by 4 bases, with 23 bases between the two germline ends.

This clonotype has just one count. A much bigger clone sits one base away, suggesting this may be a read error. This rearrangement joins TRBV7-6 to TRBJ2-1, with D possibly TRBD2 on 5 matching bases. V shed 1 base and J shed 9 bases, with 13 bases lying between them. The germline CDR1 and CDR2 sequences are SGHVS and FNYEAQ. There are 14 residues in the CDR3. CDR3 residues: CASSLGGLMGEQFF. The CDR3 DNA reads TGTGCCAGCAGCTTAGGAGGGCTCATGGGTGAGCAGTTCTTC.

This clonotype appeared many times. The chain joins TRBV28 to TRBJ1-1, with TRBD1 matching over 11 bases. The V gene's germline CDR1 is MDHEN and CDR2 SYDVKM. Trimming removed 2 bases from V and 6 bases from J; junction bases left unmatched: 8. CDR3 length: 16 residues. Here the CDR3 DNA reads TGTGCCAGCAGTTTAGGAGGACAGGGGGCTAGGTCTGAAGCTTTCTTT. It is translated as CASSLGGQGARSEAFF. Drawing the rest from reference TRBV28 and TRBJ1-1, the complete variable domain is DVKVTQSSRYLVKRTGEKVFLECVQDMDHENMFWYRQDPGLGLRLIYFSYDVKMKEKGDIPEGYSVSREKKERFSLILESASTNQTSMYLCASSLGGQGARSEAFFGQGTRLTVV.

This clonotype was observed many times. V gene TRBV5-1 combines with J gene TRBJ1-5; D call uncertain. CDR1 SGHRS and CDR2 YFSETQ come from the germline V gene. V lost 2 bases and J lost 5, with 8 bases in between. The CDR3 runs 13 residues. CDR3 sequence: CASSFGEDQPQHF. The CDR3 nucleotides read TGCGCCAGCAGCTTCGGGGAGGATCAGCCCCAGCATTTT.

This clonotype is a singleton in its sample. This may be a read error: a much more frequent sequence differs by one nucleotide. The chain links TRBV7-6 to TRBJ1-2; D is uncertain. There are 17 residues in the CDR3. Germline CDR1 reads SGHVS; CDR2 reads FNYEAQ. Written as DNA, the CDR3 is TGTGCCAGCAGCGAACGTGGTGAATCTCGAAAGACCTATGGCCACACCTTC. It translates to CASSERGESRKTYGHTF.